Listed below are T cell receptor beta chains from one sample, sequenced in a study of beta chain features in type 1 diabetes. TCRdb keeps only in-frame clones here, not all; method: immunoSEQ multiplex PCR. Among roughly 310,000 clones, 9.5% to 11% were seen once, and the ten largest hold around 0.015%. The sequenced sample was naive CD4+ T cells from blood. Receptors originate from a woman younger than 45 in good health. The CDR3 runs from the conserved cysteine through the conserved F or W. The order of the fields is CDR3 DNA, CDR3 protein, clone size, D gene, J gene, V gene. D genes are given only for firm matches. A row's size may be missing; if present it is once, few, many or a size class.

DNA: TGTGCCAGCAGTCCTTCGGCTAGCGGGAGAAGCGAGCAGTACTTC
CDR3: CASSPSASGRSEQYF
size: NA
D: TRBD2
J: TRBJ2-7
V: TRBV28

DNA: TGTGCCAGCAGTCCCAGGGACAGGATAACCTACGAGCAGTACTTC
CDR3: CASSPRDRITYEQYF
size: few
D: TRBD1
J: TRBJ2-7
V: TRBV27

DNA: TGTGCCAGCAGCCCCCCCGATCCAGTCCGTCCGGGGACCGGGGAGCTGTTTTTT
CDR3: CASSPPDPVRPGTGELFF
size: NA
D: NA
J: TRBJ2-2
V: TRBV13

DNA: TGTGCCTGGAGCGGGGGATCCCCAAGCTCCTACAATGAGCAGTTCTTC
CDR3: CAWSGGSPSSYNEQFF
size: few
D: NA
J: TRBJ2-1
V: TRBV30

DNA: TGTGCCAGTAGTATGGGTCTAGCGGGAGGACAAGAGACCCAGTACTTC
CDR3: CASSMGLAGGQETQYF
size: few
D: TRBD2
J: TRBJ2-5
V: TRBV19

DNA: TGTGCCAGCAGTGAAGTTTCGGGGGACAATGAGCAGTTCTTC
CDR3: CASSEVSGDNEQFF
size: NA
D: NA
J: TRBJ2-1
V: TRBV2

DNA: TGTGCCTGGGCGACAGGGGTACGCAATCAGCCCCAGCATTTT
CDR3: CAWATGVRNQPQHF
size: few
D: TRBD1
J: TRBJ1-5
V: TRBV30

DNA: TGTGCCAGCATCACGGGACAGGGGGACCAAAAACTGTTTTTT
CDR3: CASITGQGDQKLFF
size: NA
D: TRBD1
J: TRBJ1-4
V: TRBV28

DNA: TGTGCCAGCAGTTTAAAGCGGAGCTACAATGAGCAGTTCTTC
CDR3: CASSLKRSYNEQFF
size: few
D: NA
J: TRBJ2-1
V: TRBV28

DNA: TGTGCCAGCTCACCACCGGGACAGGGTAGCAATCAGCCCCAGCATTTT
CDR3: CASSPPGQGSNQPQHF
size: NA
D: TRBD1
J: TRBJ1-5
V: TRBV18

DNA: TGTGCCAGCAGGGAGGGATTTAGTGACGAGCAGTACTTC
CDR3: CASREGFSDEQYF
size: few
D: NA
J: TRBJ2-7
V: TRBV28

DNA: TGTGCCAGCACCGGGACAGACAATGAAAAACTGTTTTTT
CDR3: CASTGTDNEKLFF
size: few
D: TRBD1
J: TRBJ1-4
V: TRBV28

DNA: TGTGCCAGCAGTGAAAAGACTTTGGGACAGGGGGCGTTCGAGCAGTACTTC
CDR3: CASSEKTLGQGAFEQYF
size: few
D: TRBD1
J: TRBJ2-7
V: TRBV2

DNA: TGTGCCAGCAGTGAAGGGGCAGGGGTATGGGAGCAGTACTTC
CDR3: CASSEGAGVWEQYF
size: NA
D: NA
J: TRBJ2-7
V: TRBV2

DNA: TGTGCCAGCAGCCGCCTCGGTGTCACCGGGGAGCTGTTTTTT
CDR3: CASSRLGVTGELFF
size: NA
D: NA
J: TRBJ2-2
V: TRBV2

DNA: TGTGCCAGCTCACCTAGTTCCTACGAGCAGTACTTC
CDR3: CASSPSSYEQYF
size: few
D: NA
J: TRBJ2-7
V: TRBV18

DNA: TGTGCCAGCTCACCCGGGACAGCCCTGGGGACTGAAGCTTTCTTT
CDR3: CASSPGTALGTEAFF
size: NA
D: TRBD1
J: TRBJ1-1
V: TRBV18

DNA: TGTGCCAGCAGCTTATTCACAGGGGCAGGCTACGAGCAGTACTTC
CDR3: CASSLFTGAGYEQYF
size: NA
D: TRBD1
J: TRBJ2-7
V: TRBV11-2

DNA: TGTGCCAGCTCACAGGGGGCGAACACCGGGGAGCTGTTTTTT
CDR3: CASSQGANTGELFF
size: NA
D: NA
J: TRBJ2-2
V: TRBV18

DNA: TGTGCCAGTAGTAATGGAGGGGGCTATATACTAGCGGGATACAATGAGCAGTTCTTC
CDR3: CASSNGGGYILAGYNEQFF
size: NA
D: TRBD2
J: TRBJ2-1
V: TRBV19

DNA: TGTGCCAGCAGCTTACAGCGGAATCAGGCAGATACGCAGTATTTT
CDR3: CASSLQRNQADTQYF
size: few
D: NA
J: TRBJ2-3
V: TRBV7-2

DNA: TGCGCCAGCAGCCCGAGGGGACGGGAGAGCGGCACAGATACGCAGTATTTT
CDR3: CASSPRGRESGTDTQYF
size: NA
D: NA
J: TRBJ2-3
V: TRBV4-3

DNA: TGTGCCACCAGCAGAGAACGGAGCCAGGGGGACACCATATATTTT
CDR3: CATSRERSQGDTIYF
size: few
D: TRBD1
J: TRBJ1-3
V: TRBV15

DNA: TGTGCCAGCAGCTTATGGACTAGCGCTCAAGAGACCCAGTACTTC
CDR3: CASSLWTSAQETQYF
size: NA
D: TRBD2
J: TRBJ2-5
V: TRBV7-9

DNA: TGCGCCAGCAGCTTGTCCGCCAATGAGAAACTGTTTTTT
CDR3: CASSLSANEKLFF
size: few
D: NA
J: TRBJ1-4
V: TRBV5-1

DNA: TGCGCCAGCAGCTTTCGGGGGGCAGCCTACGAGCAGTACTTC
CDR3: CASSFRGAAYEQYF
size: few
D: NA
J: TRBJ2-7
V: TRBV5-1

DNA: TGTGCCAGCAGCCAAGGTGACAGGGGAAGCTCTGGGGCCAACGTCCTGACTTTC
CDR3: CASSQGDRGSSGANVLTF
size: NA
D: TRBD1
J: TRBJ2-6
V: TRBV4-2

DNA: TGTGCCTGGAATTCGGGACAGAGTCCCTACGAGCAGTACTTC
CDR3: CAWNSGQSPYEQYF
size: NA
D: TRBD1
J: TRBJ2-7
V: TRBV30

DNA: TGTGCCAGCAGCCCCGTTCTAGAGACCCAGTACTTC
CDR3: CASSPVLETQYF
size: few
D: NA
J: TRBJ2-5
V: TRBV28

DNA: TGTGCCAGCACCGACACTGGGAGAGGGACCCAGTACTTC
CDR3: CASTDTGRGTQYF
size: once
D: NA
J: TRBJ2-5
V: TRBV28

DNA: TGTGCCAGTAGTAAGGGACAGGGGGCCTACGAGCAGTACTTC
CDR3: CASSKGQGAYEQYF
size: NA
D: TRBD1
J: TRBJ2-7
V: TRBV19

DNA: TGTGCCAGCAGCCCACAGCGGGAGGCCCCCCCCGGGGAGCTGTTTTTT
CDR3: CASSPQREAPPGELFF
size: few
D: TRBD2
J: TRBJ2-2
V: TRBV7-2

DNA: TGTGCCAGCAGCGTGACAGGGGCTGGCAATCAGCCCCAGCATTTT
CDR3: CASSVTGAGNQPQHF
size: NA
D: TRBD1
J: TRBJ1-5
V: TRBV7-2

DNA: TGTGCCAGCAGTTTACAGGGCGGCGAGCAGTTCTTC
CDR3: CASSLQGGEQFF
size: few
D: NA
J: TRBJ2-1
V: TRBV28

DNA: TGTGCCAGCAGTGGACAGGGCCCCTACAATGAGCAGTTCTTC
CDR3: CASSGQGPYNEQFF
size: NA
D: TRBD1
J: TRBJ2-1
V: TRBV2

DNA: TGTGCCAGCAGTAGGGGGAAGGGCCGCACCGGGGAGCTGTTTTTT
CDR3: CASSRGKGRTGELFF
size: NA
D: NA
J: TRBJ2-2
V: TRBV28

DNA: TGTGCCAGTAGTATAGAGCCAACCAGGGAGCAGTACTTC
CDR3: CASSIEPTREQYF
size: NA
D: NA
J: TRBJ2-7
V: TRBV19

DNA: TGTGCCGGGACTGGCCCAGCGAGGACCGGGGAGCTGTTTTTT
CDR3: CAGTGPARTGELFF
size: NA
D: NA
J: TRBJ2-2
V: TRBV30

DNA: TGTGCCAGCAGTACTACAGGGGGCGGAATAGCTTTCTTT
CDR3: CASSTTGGGIAFF
size: NA
D: TRBD1
J: TRBJ1-1
V: TRBV28

DNA: TGTGCCAGCAGCACCCAGGGGTACGAGCAGTACTTC
CDR3: CASSTQGYEQYF
size: NA
D: NA
J: TRBJ2-7
V: TRBV7-9

DNA: TGTGCCAGCGGACAGGGGAGCTCCTACGAGCAGTACTTC
CDR3: CASGQGSSYEQYF
size: few
D: TRBD1
J: TRBJ2-7
V: TRBV6-6